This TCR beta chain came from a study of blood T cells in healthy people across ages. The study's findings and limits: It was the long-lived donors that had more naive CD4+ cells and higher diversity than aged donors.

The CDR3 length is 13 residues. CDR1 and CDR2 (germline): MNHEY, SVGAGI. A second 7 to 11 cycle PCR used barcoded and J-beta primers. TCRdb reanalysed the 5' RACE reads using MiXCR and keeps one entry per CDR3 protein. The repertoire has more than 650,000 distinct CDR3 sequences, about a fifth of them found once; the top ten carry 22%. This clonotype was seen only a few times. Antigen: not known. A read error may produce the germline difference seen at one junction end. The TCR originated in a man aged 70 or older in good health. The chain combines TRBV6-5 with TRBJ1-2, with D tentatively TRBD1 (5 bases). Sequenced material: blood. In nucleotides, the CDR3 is TGCGCCAGCAAGAGAAACCAGGGAGGTGGCTACACCTTC. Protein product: CASKRNQGGGYTF.